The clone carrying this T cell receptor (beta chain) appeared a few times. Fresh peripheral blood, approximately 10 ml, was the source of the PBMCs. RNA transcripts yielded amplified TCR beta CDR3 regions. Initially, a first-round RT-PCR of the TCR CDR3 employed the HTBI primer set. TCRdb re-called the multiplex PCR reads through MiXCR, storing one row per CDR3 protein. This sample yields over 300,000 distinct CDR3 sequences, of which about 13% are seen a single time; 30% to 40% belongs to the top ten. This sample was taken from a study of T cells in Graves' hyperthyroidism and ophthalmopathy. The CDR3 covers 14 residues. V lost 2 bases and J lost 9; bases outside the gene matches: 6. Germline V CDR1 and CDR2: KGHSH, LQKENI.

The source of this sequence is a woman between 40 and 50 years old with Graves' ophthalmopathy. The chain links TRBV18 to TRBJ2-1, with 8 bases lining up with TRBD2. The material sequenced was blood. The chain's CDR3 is CASSPASGGSEQFF. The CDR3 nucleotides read TGTGCCAGCTCACCAGCGTCGGGGGGGAGTGAGCAGTTCTTC.